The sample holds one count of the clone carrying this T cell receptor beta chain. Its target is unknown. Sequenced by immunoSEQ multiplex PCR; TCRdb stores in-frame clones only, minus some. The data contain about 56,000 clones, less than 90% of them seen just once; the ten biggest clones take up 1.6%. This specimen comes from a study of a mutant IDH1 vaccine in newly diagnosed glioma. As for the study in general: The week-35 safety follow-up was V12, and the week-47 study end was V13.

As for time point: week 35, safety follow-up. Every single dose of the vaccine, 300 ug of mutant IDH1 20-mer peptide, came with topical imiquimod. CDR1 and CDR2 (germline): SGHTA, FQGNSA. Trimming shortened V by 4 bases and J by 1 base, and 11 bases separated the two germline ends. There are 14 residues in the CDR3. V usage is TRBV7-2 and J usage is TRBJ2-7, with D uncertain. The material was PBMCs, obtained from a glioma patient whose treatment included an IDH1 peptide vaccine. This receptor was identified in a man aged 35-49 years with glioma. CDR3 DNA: TGTGCCAGCAGCTACCCCGGCAGGTCCTACGAGCAGTACTTC. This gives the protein CASSYPGRSYEQYF.